One T cell receptor beta chain is described in this entry. Which antigen it targets is not known. No base quality information exists; no much larger clone differs at one position. The receptor library was made with RACE. The sequencer listed for this sample is NextSeq 500. Library preparation attached unique molecular identifiers to individual cDNA molecules for quantitative, reproducible TCR counting. For every blood RNA sample, sequencing covered both the TCR alpha and TCR beta chains. In the paper's pipeline: A median of around 100,000 TCRs per sample was observed, with a range of about 20,000 to 700,000. V, J and CDR3 annotation of the TCR reads was performed with the Decombinator software suite. To make PS versus PT1 abundance plots, every sample was subsampled to the same number of TCRs (28,000). TCRs were defined as expanded if absent before sensitization and observed at least eight times at the 2-week time point. TCRdb took the public reads, trimmed them with fastp at Q25, ran MiXCR for clone calling and kept in-frame beta chains. Every distinct CDR3 protein forms one entry, paired with its most common genes and DNA. The V and J calls were not made by the authors but by TCRdb's processing. Within this sample are 250,000 or so distinct CDR3 sequences, with almost 8% of them counted one time only. Clones ranked in the top ten supply approximately 1.2% of the sample.

This sample is drawn from a study of human T cells and chemical hapten exposure (dated by TCRdb to 2020 to 2023). As for the study more broadly: For sensitization, 2% DPC in acetone was applied to a roughly 2 cm by roughly 2 cm area of upper inner arm skin. Libraries were pooled for sequencing, and per-sample TCR yields varied mainly because of small differences in library volumes within the pool. Patients additionally received weekly therapeutic DPC doses to the scalp throughout the roughly 24-week study period. Patch testing was done on the upper back using Finn chambers containing 0.01% DPC, and results were scored after 6 days according to International Contact Dermatitis Research Group standards. The mostly female patient cohort included alopecia areata with under or over 50% scalp involvement, alopecia totalis and alopecia universalis. For TCR sequencing, blood came from 25 to 35 alopecia patients at anywhere from one to four time points (pre-sensitization, 2, 6 and 24 weeks). Blood samples were taken from patients before sensitization (week 0) and then at 2, 6 and about 24 weeks after DPC sensitization. Peripheral blood TCR repertoire changes were tracked in vivo in alopecia patients during primary and secondary sensitization to the hapten diphenylcyclopropenone (DPC). Overall results and qualifications from the work: DPC sensitization did not change the number of TCRs with a frequency above 1 in 1000, and there was no evidence of changes in global repertoire structure. Repeated subsampling changed both the strength of the expansion versus patch-test correlation and the threshold at which the correlation became significant. Patch test score correlated positively with the number of PT1 expanded TCRs, reaching significance at thresholds 8, 16 and 32 but not at 4. Because all patients had alopecia, a presumed autoimmune disease, the immune response of the patients might differ from that of healthy individuals. Expanded TCRs formed significantly more large CDR3 similarity clusters than pre-sensitization or healthy control sets, consistent with antigen-driven responses.

The intended sense of this specimen's time point label: pre-sensitization, week 0. The treatment or condition label, as the study defines it: therapeutic diphenylcyclopropenone sensitization with weekly scalp DPC. At each patch-test visit, blood was drawn before the patch test was applied. To be eligible, patients had to be aged 18 to 70, diagnosed with alopecia and judged suitable for DPC therapy, while pregnant patients were excluded. Total RNA was extracted from unfractionated whole blood that had been collected in Tempus Blood RNA tubes. The source material was whole blood, sampled in connection with sensitization to the hapten diphenylcyclopropenone (DPC). This sequence was found in a man aged 18 to 29 with alopecia areata. Some clones in this sample may be carry-over from other donors' samples.

The CDR3 protein sequence reads: CASSSPRGRGEKLFF. The nucleotides are TGTGCCAGCAGCTCCCCGCGGGGGAGAGGGGAAAAACTGTTTTTT. The V gene is TRBV7-9 and the J gene is TRBJ1-4; a weak D assignment points to TRBD1 (5 bases agree). From the cysteine up to the phenylalanine, the CDR3 has a length of 15 residues. The sequence is cut down to CDR3 DNA, 45 bases in frame from base 1. Taken from the germline V gene (reference sequence), the CDR1 and CDR2 loops are SEHNR and FQNEAQ. The V end loses 4 bases and the J end loses 8 bases, and a stretch of 17 bases separates them. Reference TRBV7-9 and TRBJ1-4 genes cover what lies past the CDR3, so the full variable domain is DTGVSQNPRHKITKRGQNVTFRCDPISEHNRLYWYRQTLGQGPEFLTYFQNEAQLEKSRLLSDRFSAERPKGSFSTLEIQRTEQGDSAMYLCASSSPRGRGEKLFFGSGTQLSVL.